Below, one TCR beta chain is given with its context. Its target antigen remains unknown. The input lacks base qualities; no much larger clone sits a single base away. The method behind the library was PCR. Sequencing relied on an Illumina HiSeq 2500. To reduce PCR and sequencing biases, unique molecular identifiers were incorporated into the TCR beta cDNA libraries. Every 1 to 10 million input T cells yielded about 500,000 cDNA molecules, meaning each molecule approximated one T cell. Patient libraries were prepared and sequenced with the same protocol used for the earlier healthy control dataset. Within a given batch, samples were prepared together, multiplexed and sequenced on the same HiSeq lane. The authors processed their data as follows. Raw barcoded reads were processed with MIGEC, and single-read molecular identifier groups were discarded before consensus assembly and CDR3 extraction. Clonotype tables were post-analysed with VDJtools, and diversity was normalized by down-sampling all datasets to the smallest sample size. Repertoire overlap clustering matched CDR3 amino acid but not nucleotide sequences to correct batch-related cross-sample contamination. TCRdb itself trimmed the public reads at Q25 with fastp, ran MiXCR and retained productive beta chains. Identical CDR3 protein sequences are pooled into one entry, listed with their most common genes and DNA. The V and J calls and clone size are TCRdb's, not the authors'. The sample table lists some 890,000 distinct CDR3 sequences, about 50% of them with a count of one. The leading ten clones occupy 4.6% of the sample.

The CDR3 numbers 17 residues from cysteine through phenylalanine. The only DNA kept is the CDR3, 51 bases in frame from the first base. This record comes from a study of post-analysis software for immune sequencing data (dated by TCRdb to the mid-2010s). Context from the whole study: Recorded disease courses included relapsing-remitting, secondary progressive and progressive-relapsing multiple sclerosis, with some patients lacking subtype annotation. The multiple sclerosis patient repertoires were compared with ten to eleven previously published healthy control repertoires from donors aged roughly 6 to 27 years. A subset of samples was prepared in parallel using single-end sample barcoding, then pooled and co-amplified after Illumina adapter ligation.

To demonstrate the VDJtools post-analysis software, the study profiled TCR beta repertoires from the peripheral blood of 13 young patients with multiple sclerosis. The multiple sclerosis patients were children and adolescents between about 6 and 16 years of age. What the research found in general, with its limitations: The control group was slightly older than the multiple sclerosis patient group. Roughly 5 TRBV segments, including TRBV5-6, TRBV5-1 and TRBV20-1, were significantly more frequent in patients than controls. Compared with controls, multiple sclerosis patients had significantly lower normalized Chao1 diversity, a finding suggesting substantial peripheral T-cell clonal expansion. Direct clustering with F measure showed strong co-clustering of samples prepared in the same batch, prompting a batch-effect correction.

Recombination joined TRBV21-1 with TRBJ2-6. TRBV21-1 is designated a pseudogene. The sequenced material came from blood. The sequence came from a girl between 5 and 17 years old with multiple sclerosis. The sequence in DNA is TGTGCCAGCAGCAAAGCCCCCGACCCCTCTGGGGCCAACGTCCTGACTTTC. Translated, it reads CASSKAPDPSGANVLTF.